These 32 T cell receptor beta chains originate from one sample sequenced in a study of shared clonotypes between healthy human individuals. Profiled with immunoSEQ multiplex PCR; TCRdb holds only in-frame clones, not every one. The sample lists about 530,000 clones, 90% to 97% occurring once. Sequencing was done on a sample of naive CD4+ T cells sorted from blood. Subset meaning: CD45RA+ positively selected. The receptors here all came from a woman younger than 45 in good health.

The chain is built from TRBV2 and TRBJ1-5; unclear D gene. Trimming cost V 3 bases and J 3 bases, with 9 bases left between them. Germline CDR1 SNHLY, CDR2 FYNNEI. This CDR3 spans 14 amino acids. CDR3 protein: CASSDREYNQPQHF. DNA for the CDR3: TGTGCCAGCAGTGATAGGGAGTACAATCAGCCCCAGCATTTT.

The rearrangement joins TRBV6-6 to TRBJ1-5; D not certain. CDR1 is MNHNY and CDR2 is SVGAGI in the germline V gene (reference sequence). The CDR3 is made up of 14 amino acids. V shed 6 bases and J shed 0 bases, with 9 bases lying between them. CDR3 nucleotides: TGTGCCAGCAGCCACGAGTTTAGCAATCAGCCCCAGCATTTT. Its translation: CASSHEFSNQPQHF.

The chain employs TRBV13 and TRBJ2-7; 9 nucleotides line up with TRBD2. CDR1 is PRHDT and CDR2 is FYEKMQ in the germline V gene (reference sequence). V lost 5 bases, J lost 0 bases, and 2 bases stayed unmatched. The CDR3 totals 14 residues. Written as DNA, the CDR3 is TGTGCCAGCAGCCGACTAGCGGACTCCTACGAGCAGTACTTC. Amino acid sequence: CASSRLADSYEQYF.

The table lists this clone with a few counts. CDR3 sequence: CSVVADSVGELFF. CDR3 bases: TGCAGCGTAGTAGCGGACTCCGTCGGGGAGCTGTTTTTT. The chain is built from TRBV29-1 and TRBJ2-2, with TRBD2 as a possible D gene (6 bases). The CDR3 spans 13 residues. Trimming shortened V by 6 bases and J by 7 bases, and 15 bases separated the two germline ends. CDR1 is SQVTM, CDR2 ANQGSEA, per germline.

V gene TRBV5-6 combines with J gene TRBJ1-1; D is undetermined. This CDR3 comprises 13 residues. The V gene lost 4 bases and the J gene lost 1 base, with 8 bases spanning the gap. Germline lookup yields CDR1 SGHDT and CDR2 YYEEEE. The CDR3 DNA sequence: TGTGCCAGCAGCCACCGGGGGAACACTGAAGCTTTCTTT. Residues: CASSHRGNTEAFF.

The chain couples TRBV10-3 to TRBJ2-3, with D perhaps matching TRBD1 or TRBD2 (5 bases each). V lost 1 base to trimming and J lost 0 bases, with 8 bases between them. CDR3 length equals 15 residues. The germline gives CDR1 ENHRY, CDR2 SYGVKD. Here the CDR3 reads CAISEYGDSTDTQYF. In nucleotides, the CDR3 is TGTGCCATCAGTGAGTACGGGGACAGCACAGATACGCAGTATTTT.

The gene calls are TRBV28 and TRBJ1-5; D is perhaps TRBD1 (5 bases). V lost 3 bases and J 14 bases, leaving 17 bases between the germline ends. Germline loops: CDR1 MDHEN, CDR2 SYDVKM. CDR3 length: 13 residues. CDR3 region: CASSLNWRREEHF. The CDR3 nucleotides read TGTGCCAGCAGTTTGAATTGGCGCAGGGAAGAGCATTTT.

The CDR3, as DNA: TGTGCCAGCAGGAGGGGACAGGGATTCGGAGAGACCCAGTACTTC. It specifies CASRRGQGFGETQYF. J is TRBJ2-5 and V is TRBV6-1, with 9 positions matching TRBD1. This CDR3 is built from 15 residues. J lost 4 bases, V lost 6 bases, and 9 bases had no gene match. Germline lookup yields CDR1 MNHNS and CDR2 SASEGT.

CDR3 in amino acids: CASSAYGETQYF. The DNA of the CDR3 is TGTGCCAGCAGTGCTTATGGGGAAACCCAGTACTTC. The chain has TRBV6-1 and TRBJ2-5; D is uncertain. The CDR3 sequence is 12 residues long. V was trimmed by 4 bases and J by 8 bases, leaving 11 bases between them. Germline V gene data show CDR1 as MNHNS and CDR2 as SASEGT.

The CDR3 coding sequence is TGTGCCAGCAGCCCCGGTCGGACAGGGATGTCGGGGGAGCTGTTTTTT. Amino acids: CASSPGRTGMSGELFF. The rearrangement links TRBV28 to TRBJ2-2; 8 bases map to TRBD1. Germline assignment: CDR1 MDHEN and CDR2 SYDVKM. This CDR3 has 16 residues. V shed 6 bases, J shed 8 bases, and the junction held 14 bases outside the gene matches. Full variable domain (missing parts from reference TRBV28 and TRBJ2-2): DVKVTQSSRYLVKRTGEKVFLECVQDMDHENMFWYRQDPGLGLRLIYFSYDVKMKEKGDIPEGYSVSREKKERFSLILESASTNQTSMYLCASSPGRTGMSGELFFGEGSRLTVL.

The genes are TRBV5-4 and TRBJ1-3; TRBD1 agrees at 11 bases. J lost 2 bases, V lost 0 bases, and 7 bases had no gene match. The CDR3 sequence is 18 residues long. CDR1 is SGHNT and CDR2 is YYREEE in the germline V gene (reference sequence). The CDR3, as DNA: TGTGCCAGCAGCTTGGCCCCCAGGACAGGGGGCCCTGGAAACACCATATATTTT. Translating gives CASSLAPRTGGPGNTIYF. The full variable domain, with the rest looked up from reference TRBV5-4 and TRBJ1-3, is ETGVTQSPTHLIKTRGQQVTLRCSSQSGHNTVSWYQQALGQGPQFIFQYYREEENGRGNFPPRFSGLQFPNYSSELNVNALELDDSALYLCASSLAPRTGGPGNTIYFGEGSWLTVV.

This chain joins TRBV6-5 and TRBJ1-2; 9 positions agree with TRBD1. The CDR3 consists of 13 residues. V was clipped by 2 bases and J by 13 bases; unmatched bases: 8. Germline CDR1 and CDR2: MNHEY and SVGAGI. This CDR3 is CASSYPDGQGPTF. As DNA, the CDR3 is TGTGCCAGCAGTTACCCAGACGGACAGGGGCCCACCTTC.

The chain links TRBV18 to TRBJ2-1; D assignment may be TRBD1 or TRBD2 (5 bases each). The CDR3 totals 15 residues. Germline loops: CDR1 KGHSH, CDR2 LQKENI. The germline V and J ends were trimmed by 4 bases and 6 bases, with 16 bases remaining between them. In DNA, the CDR3 is TGTGCCAGCTCACGCCGGGACGGCTTGGGCAATGAGCAGTTCTTC. Amino acids: CASSRRDGLGNEQFF.

V is TRBV5-1 and J is TRBJ2-1; the D gene could be TRBD1 or TRBD2 (6 bases each). The CDR3 sequence is 15 residues long. V lost 4 bases to trimming and J lost 8 bases, with 19 bases between them. Per the germline V gene, CDR1 is SGHRS and CDR2 is YFSETQ. CDR3 region: CASSPGASPWDEQFF. CDR3 nucleotides: TGCGCCAGCAGCCCGGGGGCTAGTCCCTGGGATGAGCAGTTCTTC.

The chain couples TRBV5-4 to TRBJ2-7; 11 bases agree with TRBD2. CDR3 length equals 15 residues. Unmatched junction bases numbered 3, after V lost 2 bases and J lost 2 bases. Germline-derived CDR1 and CDR2 are SGHNT and YYREEE (reference sequence). The CDR3 DNA follows: TGTGCCAGCAGCTTAGGGACTAGCGGAACCTACGAGCAGTACTTC. Its translation: CASSLGTSGTYEQYF.

This chain connects TRBV28 to TRBJ1-5; no reliable D call. Germline V CDR1 and CDR2: MDHEN, SYDVKM. The CDR3 loop spans 14 amino acids. With 5 bases removed from V and 3 bases from J, the gap between germline ends came to 11 bases. The CDR3 coding sequence is TGTGCCAGCAGTATACTACTAAACAATCAGCCCCAGCATTTT. Translated: CASSILLNNQPQHF.

This clone was counted a single time. The rearrangement joins TRBV27 to TRBJ2-1; 7 positions match TRBD1. With V trimmed by 5 bases and J by 3 bases, 10 bases remained unmatched. This CDR3 comprises 16 residues. In germline, CDR1 is MNHEY, CDR2 SMNVEV (reference sequence). The DNA for the CDR3 is TGTGCCAGCAGTCCAAATGACAGGGAGTTCTACAATGAGCAGTTCTTC. Translated: CASSPNDREFYNEQFF.

The chain couples TRBV6-5 to TRBJ2-5; 8 nucleotides align to TRBD2. V gave up 3 bases and J gave up 4 bases; unmatched junction bases: 7. The germline CDR1 and CDR2 sequences are MNHEY and SVGAGI. The CDR3 contains 15 residues. The DNA for the CDR3 is TGTGCCAGCAGTTATCAAGCGGGGGCAGGAGAGACCCAGTACTTC. It yields the protein CASSYQAGAGETQYF.

The J gene is TRBJ2-7, the V gene TRBV28; 9 bases map to TRBD1. The length of the CDR3 is 16 residues. Per germline, CDR1 MDHEN and CDR2 SYDVKM. V trimming: 6 bases; J trimming: 5 bases; junction bases outside the gene matches: 14. The CDR3 nucleotides read TGTGCCAGCAGGCGATATATGGGACAGGGTATCCACGAGCAGTACTTC. Protein sequence: CASRRYMGQGIHEQYF. The full variable domain, completed using reference TRBV28 and TRBJ2-7, is DVKVTQSSRYLVKRTGEKVFLECVQDMDHENMFWYRQDPGLGLRLIYFSYDVKMKEKGDIPEGYSVSREKKERFSLILESASTNQTSMYLCASRRYMGQGIHEQYFGPGTRLTVT.

The chain recombines TRBV4-2 with TRBJ1-1; tentative D call: TRBD1 (6 bases). V lost 1 base to trimming and J lost 4 bases, with 13 bases between them. Germline V gives CDR1 LGHNA, CDR2 YNFKEQ. CDR3 size: 15 residues. This CDR3 is CASSQVRGIGTEAFF. In DNA, the CDR3 is TGTGCCAGCAGCCAAGTTAGGGGGATCGGCACTGAAGCTTTCTTT.

The chain employs TRBV28 and TRBJ2-3; no clear D gene. Trimming removed 2 bases from V and 1 base from J, with 10 bases in between. The CDR3 sequence is 15 residues long. CDR1 MDHEN and CDR2 SYDVKM come from the germline V gene. CDR3 bases: TGTGCCAGCAGTTTAAGCCCTGCGGGCACAGATACGCAGTATTTT. Protein product: CASSLSPAGTDTQYF.

This rearrangement joins TRBV7-2 to TRBJ1-1; D call uncertain. Trimming left V 1 base short and J 1 base short, with 7 bases between. Looked up from germline, CDR1 is SGHTA and CDR2 is FQGNSA. The CDR3 extends over 14 amino acids. CDR3 sequence reads: CASSLGPENTEAFF. CDR3 sequence (DNA): TGTGCCAGCAGCTTAGGTCCGGAGAACACTGAAGCTTTCTTT. Full variable domain (remainder filled in from reference TRBV7-2 and TRBJ1-1): GAGVSQSPSNKVTEKGKDVELRCDPISGHTALYWYRQSLGQGLEFLIYFQGNSAPDKSGLPSDRFSAERTGGSVSTLTIQRTQQEDSAVYLCASSLGPENTEAFFGQGTRLTVV.

The V call is TRBV25-1, the J call TRBJ2-5; tentatively, D is TRBD2 (5 bases). The J call may be faulty, since TRBJ2-7 better matches the DNA end. The germline gives CDR1 MGHDK, CDR2 SYGVNS. This CDR3 comprises 13 residues. CDR3 bases: TGTGCCAGCAGTATTTCCGGGGAGCGCGAGCAGTACTTC. Amino acid sequence: CASSISGEREQYF.

The chain has TRBV6-1 and TRBJ2-5, with 12 nucleotides matching TRBD2. V lost 3 bases and J lost 4; bases outside the gene matches: 6. The CDR3 runs to 16 residues. CDR1 is MNHNS, CDR2 SASEGT, per germline. The CDR3 is CASSDKTSGSGETQYF. CDR3 DNA sequence: TGTGCCAGCAGTGACAAGACTAGCGGGAGTGGAGAGACCCAGTACTTC.

This clone was counted once. V and J are TRBV5-8 and TRBJ1-1; no reliable D call. Deletions cut 0 bases from V and 0 bases from J, with 12 bases between. This CDR3 has 16 amino acids. CDR1 and CDR2 from the germline V gene are SGHTS and YDEGEE. The CDR3 nucleotides read TGTGCCAGCAGCTTGGTTGTAGGGCCACTGAACACTGAAGCTTTCTTT. This codes for CASSLVVGPLNTEAFF.

The chain carries TRBV2 and TRBJ1-3; D call uncertain. With 6 bases removed from V and 10 bases from J, the gap between germline ends came to 13 bases. The germline CDR1 and CDR2 sequences are SNHLY and FYNNEI. The CDR3 length is 12 residues. CDR3 region: CASRIDGQTIYF. The DNA of the CDR3 is TGTGCCAGCAGAATCGACGGCCAGACCATATATTTT.

The V call is TRBV10-3, the J call TRBJ2-3, with D possibly being TRBD1 (6 bases). V gave up 7 bases and J gave up 3 bases, with 11 bases separating them. CDR1 ENHRY and CDR2 SYGVKD come from the germline V gene. The CDR3 runs 13 residues. The CDR3 DNA reads as TGTGCCATCAAACGGACAGAGACAGATACGCAGTATTTT. Protein: CAIKRTETDTQYF.

The V gene is TRBV18, the J gene TRBJ1-2; possibly TRBD1 for D (5 bases). The germline CDR1 and CDR2 sequences are KGHSH and LQKENI. The CDR3 is made up of 14 amino acids. V was shortened by 4 bases and J by 5 bases, with 14 bases between the two germline ends. The CDR3 sequence is CASSLGEARYGYTF. The CDR3 nucleotides read TGTGCCAGCTCACTAGGGGAGGCCCGTTATGGCTACACCTTC.

The chain recombines TRBV27 with TRBJ1-2; TRBD1 might be the D (5 bases). Trimming removed 7 bases from V and 5 bases from J, with 17 bases in between. The CDR3 length is 14 residues. Germline CDR1 reads MNHEY; CDR2 reads SMNVEV (reference sequence). CDR3 amino acids: CASNSGALGYGYTF. CDR3 nucleotide sequence: TGTGCCAGCAATTCCGGGGCCTTGGGTTATGGCTACACCTTC.

The chain uses TRBV5-1 and TRBJ2-7; 8 nucleotides match TRBD1. The CDR3 has 12 amino acids. J lost 7 bases, V lost 4 bases, and 4 bases had no gene match. Germline V CDR1 and CDR2: SGHRS, YFSETQ. The chain's CDR3 is CASSPTGEEQYF. The CDR3 bases are TGCGCCAGCAGCCCGACAGGGGAAGAGCAGTACTTC.

The rearrangement joins TRBV18 to TRBJ2-7; TRBD2 aligns across 9 bases. The germline gives CDR1 KGHSH, CDR2 LQKENI. V lost 3 bases and J lost 3; bases outside the gene matches: 12. CDR3 size: 17 residues. The DNA of the CDR3 is TGTGCCAGCTCACCGCCCCGGGCTAGCGGGGCGGACTACGAGCAGTACTTC. This sequence encodes CASSPPRASGADYEQYF. The variable domain in full, completed from reference TRBV18 and TRBJ2-7, reads NAGVMQNPRHLVRRRGQEARLRCSPMKGHSHVYWYRQLPEEGLKFMVYLQKENIIDESGMPKERFSAEFPKEGPSILRIQQVVRGDSAAYFCASSPPRASGADYEQYFGPGTRLTVT.

The rearrangement uses TRBV27 and TRBJ1-6; the match to TRBD1 covers 7 bases. This CDR3 is 15 amino acids long. Trimming cost V 2 bases and J 4 bases; bases outside gene matches: 2. Germline V gene data show CDR1 as MNHEY and CDR2 as SMNVEV (reference sequence). The CDR3 sequence: CASSLEGAYNSPLHF. In DNA form, the CDR3 reads TGTGCCAGCAGTTTAGAGGGGGCGTATAATTCACCCCTCCACTTT.